These T cell receptor beta chains were read from a single sample in a study of T cell responses to AZD1222 COVID-19 vaccine. Sequencing was performed with immunoSEQ multiplex PCR; in TCRdb, only in-frame clones are kept and a portion is missing. Of around 190,000 clones listed, 94% are singletons. Sequences were derived from peripheral blood, sampled 28 days after the second AZD1222 dose. Source of these receptors: an adult who received the AZD1222 COVID-19 vaccine. Each CDR3 is given with its conserved first and last residue. D genes are given only for firm matches. A row's size may be missing; if present it is once, few, many or a size class.

D gene: .; V gene: TRBV6-5; clone size: .; J gene: TRBJ1-3; CDR3 length: 12; CDR3 DNA: TGTGCCAGCCGATCCTCTGGAAACACCATATATTTT; CDR3 protein: CASRSSGNTIYF
D gene: .; V gene: TRBV11-3; clone size: .; J gene: TRBJ1-2; CDR3 length: 15; CDR3 DNA: TGTGCCAGCAGCTTATACGGAACCAGGGGCTATGGCTACACCTTC; CDR3 protein: CASSLYGTRGYGYTF
D gene: TRBD1; V gene: TRBV19; clone size: .; J gene: TRBJ1-6; CDR3 length: 16; CDR3 DNA: TGTGCCAGTAGCCGGGACAGGGGGCGAGCGGTTTCACCCCTCCACTTT; CDR3 protein: CASSRDRGRAVSPLHF
D gene: .; V gene: TRBV19; clone size: .; J gene: TRBJ1-4; CDR3 length: 14; CDR3 DNA: TGTGCCAGTACAGGGGCGGCCCTTAATGAAAAACTGTTTTTT; CDR3 protein: CASTGAALNEKLFF
D gene: .; V gene: TRBV11-2; clone size: .; J gene: TRBJ1-4; CDR3 length: 15; CDR3 DNA: TGTGCCAGCAGCTTATACTCGTTGACTAATGAAAAACTGTTTTTT; CDR3 protein: CASSLYSLTNEKLFF
D gene: TRBD1; V gene: TRBV19; clone size: .; J gene: TRBJ1-2; CDR3 length: 14; CDR3 DNA: TGTGCCAGTAACCCAGGGGGGCCCTCTTATGGCTACACCTTC; CDR3 protein: CASNPGGPSYGYTF
D gene: .; V gene: TRBV13; clone size: .; J gene: TRBJ1-4; CDR3 length: 15; CDR3 DNA: TGTGCCAGCAGCTTAGCTAGGGGGACTAATGAAAAACTGTTTTTT; CDR3 protein: CASSLARGTNEKLFF
D gene: TRBD1; V gene: TRBV10-3; clone size: .; J gene: TRBJ1-2; CDR3 length: 15; CDR3 DNA: TGTGCCATCAGTGCGGCGGACAGGGCTAACTATGGCTACACCTTC; CDR3 protein: CAISAADRANYGYTF
D gene: TRBD1; V gene: TRBV3-1/TRBV3-2; clone size: .; J gene: TRBJ1-5; CDR3 length: 13; CDR3 DNA: TGTGCCAGCAGCCGGACAGGGGATCAGCCCCAGCATTTT; CDR3 protein: CASSRTGDQPQHF
D gene: TRBD1; V gene: TRBV6-2/TRBV6-3; clone size: .; J gene: TRBJ2-4; CDR3 length: 15; CDR3 DNA: TGTGCCAGCAGTCCCAGGGGGCACGCCAAAAACATTCAGTACTTC; CDR3 protein: CASSPRGHAKNIQYF
D gene: .; V gene: TRBV2; clone size: .; J gene: TRBJ2-6; CDR3 length: 16; CDR3 DNA: TGTGCCAGCAGTGAATTGGGGGGTCCAGGGGCCAACGTCCTGACTTTC; CDR3 protein: CASSELGGPGANVLTF
D gene: .; V gene: TRBV3-1/TRBV3-2; clone size: .; J gene: TRBJ2-5; CDR3 length: 16; CDR3 DNA: TGTGCCAGCAGCCAACGTCGGCAGGGCAGCCGAGAGACCCAGTACTTC; CDR3 protein: CASSQRRQGSRETQYF
D gene: .; V gene: TRBV5-1; clone size: .; J gene: TRBJ2-7; CDR3 length: 15; CDR3 DNA: TGCGCGACCAGCTTATTGTCCGGGACCTTCTACGAGCAGTACTTC; CDR3 protein: CATSLLSGTFYEQYF
D gene: TRBD1; V gene: TRBV6-6; clone size: once; J gene: TRBJ2-3; CDR3 length: 14; CDR3 DNA: TGTGCCAGCAGGCCGACAGGGAGCACAGATACGCAGTATTTT; CDR3 protein: CASRPTGSTDTQYF
D gene: TRBD2; V gene: TRBV7-9; clone size: .; J gene: TRBJ2-1; CDR3 length: 14; CDR3 DNA: TGTGCCAGCGGGGGGACTAGCGGTACATATGAGCAGTTCTTC; CDR3 protein: CASGGTSGTYEQFF
D gene: .; V gene: TRBV28; clone size: .; J gene: TRBJ2-7; CDR3 length: 13; CDR3 DNA: TGTGCCAGCAGTTTAAGTGATTACGACCGGGCGTACTTC; CDR3 protein: CASSLSDYDRAYF
D gene: .; V gene: TRBV2; clone size: .; J gene: TRBJ1-1; CDR3 length: 13; CDR3 DNA: TGTGCCAGCAGTGATCCGGGTAACACTGAAGCTTTCTTT; CDR3 protein: CASSDPGNTEAFF
D gene: .; V gene: TRBV6-5; clone size: .; J gene: TRBJ2-1; CDR3 length: 14; CDR3 DNA: TGTGCCAGCAGCCGAGCACGGACTGGCAATGAGCAGTTCTTC; CDR3 protein: CASSRARTGNEQFF
D gene: TRBD2; V gene: TRBV7-9; clone size: .; J gene: TRBJ2-5; CDR3 length: 16; CDR3 DNA: TGTGCCAGCAGCTTGGACCGTAGCGGGATAGGAGAGACCCAGTACTTC; CDR3 protein: CASSLDRSGIGETQYF
D gene: .; V gene: TRBV6-6; clone size: .; J gene: TRBJ2-3; CDR3 length: 15; CDR3 DNA: TGTGCCAGCAGTCTCGGACGGGCCCTCGCAGATACGCAGTATTTT; CDR3 protein: CASSLGRALADTQYF
D gene: .; V gene: TRBV7-9; clone size: .; J gene: TRBJ1-6; CDR3 length: 13; CDR3 DNA: TGTGCCAGCAGCTTAGGATATAATTCACCCCTCCACTTT; CDR3 protein: CASSLGYNSPLHF
D gene: .; V gene: TRBV19; clone size: .; J gene: TRBJ1-5; CDR3 length: 14; CDR3 DNA: TGTGCCAGTAGCATCCGGGACATCAATCAGCCCCAGCATTTT; CDR3 protein: CASSIRDINQPQHF
D gene: .; V gene: TRBV19; clone size: .; J gene: TRBJ1-5; CDR3 length: 17; CDR3 DNA: TGTGCCAGTAGTTCTACGAGTTGGGGAAAGGGCAATCAGCCCCAGCATTTT; CDR3 protein: CASSSTSWGKGNQPQHF
D gene: .; V gene: TRBV2; clone size: .; J gene: TRBJ1-1; CDR3 length: 13; CDR3 DNA: TGTGCCAGCAGTGAAGGACGGGACACTGAAGCTTTCTTT; CDR3 protein: CASSEGRDTEAFF
D gene: .; V gene: TRBV23-1; clone size: .; J gene: TRBJ1-4; CDR3 length: 15; CDR3 DNA: TGCGCCAGCCTTCCGGTACGGGACTGGGAAGAAAAACTGTTTTTT; CDR3 protein: CASLPVRDWEEKLFF
D gene: .; V gene: TRBV27; clone size: .; J gene: TRBJ1-1; CDR3 length: 14; CDR3 DNA: TGTGCCAGCAGACCTAATCCCGACAGGACTGAAGCTTTCTTT; CDR3 protein: CASRPNPDRTEAFF
D gene: .; V gene: TRBV5-5; clone size: .; J gene: TRBJ1-1; CDR3 length: 15; CDR3 DNA: TGTGCCAGCAGCCCGTTTGGGGTAGGGGACACTGAAGCTTTCTTT; CDR3 protein: CASSPFGVGDTEAFF
D gene: .; V gene: TRBV5-1; clone size: .; J gene: TRBJ1-2; CDR3 length: 13; CDR3 DNA: TGCGCCAGCAGCTTCGGCCAGCCCTATGGCTACACCTTC; CDR3 protein: CASSFGQPYGYTF
D gene: .; V gene: TRBV7-9; clone size: .; J gene: TRBJ1-1; CDR3 length: 13; CDR3 DNA: TGTGCCAGCAGCTTAGCGAGGGTAACTGAAGCTTTCTTT; CDR3 protein: CASSLARVTEAFF
D gene: .; V gene: TRBV11-3; clone size: .; J gene: TRBJ1-5; CDR3 length: 13; CDR3 DNA: TGTGCCAGCAGCTTAGATAGCAATCAGCCCCAGCATTTT; CDR3 protein: CASSLDSNQPQHF
D gene: .; V gene: TRBV19; clone size: .; J gene: TRBJ1-1; CDR3 length: 13; CDR3 DNA: TGTGCCAGTACCTCCGGGGGGAACACTGAAGCTTTCTTT; CDR3 protein: CASTSGGNTEAFF
D gene: .; V gene: TRBV27; clone size: .; J gene: TRBJ1-2; CDR3 length: 13; CDR3 DNA: TGTGCCAGCAGTTTAAAGGGTTTTGATGGCTACACCTTC; CDR3 protein: CASSLKGFDGYTF
D gene: TRBD1; V gene: TRBV6-5; clone size: .; J gene: TRBJ2-7; CDR3 length: 15; CDR3 DNA: TGTGCCAGCAATTCAAACCACAGGGGGAGCTACGAGCAGTACTTC; CDR3 protein: CASNSNHRGSYEQYF
D gene: .; V gene: TRBV30; clone size: once; J gene: TRBJ2-1; CDR3 length: 15; CDR3 DNA: TGTGCCTGGAGTCTGACCCCGGAAGCTTGGAATGAGCAGTTCTTC; CDR3 protein: CAWSLTPEAWNEQFF
D gene: TRBD2; V gene: TRBV9; clone size: .; J gene: TRBJ2-5; CDR3 length: 14; CDR3 DNA: TGTGCCAGCGGTACTAGCGGTTATCAAGAGACCCAGTACTTC; CDR3 protein: CASGTSGYQETQYF
D gene: .; V gene: TRBV9; clone size: .; J gene: TRBJ1-5; CDR3 length: 15; CDR3 DNA: TGTGCCAGCAGCGTAGAAGGGGCGAAGGGTCAGCCCCAGCATTTT; CDR3 protein: CASSVEGAKGQPQHF
D gene: .; V gene: TRBV28; clone size: .; J gene: TRBJ1-2; CDR3 length: 12; CDR3 DNA: TGTGCCACCCTCCGGGACTCCTGGGGCTACACCTTC; CDR3 protein: CATLRDSWGYTF
D gene: .; V gene: TRBV30; clone size: .; J gene: TRBJ1-4; CDR3 length: 15; CDR3 DNA: TGTGCCTGGAGTGGGCCACCGAAAGAGACCCTAGGGCTGTTTTTT; CDR3 protein: CAWSGPPKETLGLFF
D gene: .; V gene: TRBV4-3; clone size: few; J gene: TRBJ1-4; CDR3 length: 15; CDR3 DNA: TGCGCCAGCAGCCGATCGACTGCAACTAATGAAAAACTGTTTTTT; CDR3 protein: CASSRSTATNEKLFF
D gene: .; V gene: TRBV20-1; clone size: .; J gene: TRBJ1-2; CDR3 length: 13; CDR3 DNA: TGCAGTGCTAGTGAGGGTTCGAACTATGGCTACACCTTC; CDR3 protein: CSASEGSNYGYTF
D gene: TRBD1; V gene: TRBV9; clone size: once; J gene: TRBJ1-1; CDR3 length: 14; CDR3 DNA: TGTGCCAGCAGCCCAGTAGGGGGACAGGGGGAAGCTTTCTTT; CDR3 protein: CASSPVGGQGEAFF
D gene: TRBD1; V gene: TRBV28; clone size: .; J gene: TRBJ2-7; CDR3 length: 15; CDR3 DNA: TGTGCCAGCAGTTTCAGGGGGACCTCCTCCTACGAGCAGTACTTC; CDR3 protein: CASSFRGTSSYEQYF
D gene: TRBD2; V gene: TRBV7-3; clone size: .; J gene: TRBJ2-1; CDR3 length: 15; CDR3 DNA: TGTGCCAGCAGCCCGATAGGACTAGCGGGGGGGCAGCAGTTCTTC; CDR3 protein: CASSPIGLAGGQQFF
D gene: .; V gene: TRBV3-1/TRBV3-2; clone size: .; J gene: TRBJ1-2; CDR3 length: 15; CDR3 DNA: TGTGCCAGCAGCCAAGACGATCCGGGCTTCTATGGCTACACCTTC; CDR3 protein: CASSQDDPGFYGYTF
D gene: TRBD2; V gene: TRBV7-2; clone size: .; J gene: TRBJ2-3; CDR3 length: 16; CDR3 DNA: TGTGCCAGCAGCCTCTCGGGGGGGGGAATCACAGATACGCAGTATTTT; CDR3 protein: CASSLSGGGITDTQYF
D gene: TRBD1; V gene: TRBV27; clone size: .; J gene: TRBJ2-4; CDR3 length: 14; CDR3 DNA: TGTGCCAGCAGTCAGACAGGGGCCAAAAACATTCAATACTTC; CDR3 protein: CASSQTGAKNIQYF
D gene: TRBD1; V gene: TRBV3-1/TRBV3-2; clone size: few; J gene: TRBJ1-5; CDR3 length: 17; CDR3 DNA: TGTGCCAGCAGCCAAGGGCCCGGGACAGCAATTAATCAGCCCCAGCATTTT; CDR3 protein: CASSQGPGTAINQPQHF
D gene: .; V gene: TRBV28; clone size: .; J gene: TRBJ2-3; CDR3 length: 14; CDR3 DNA: TGTGCCAGCAGTTCTAACCCCCTCCCAGATACGCAGTATTTT; CDR3 protein: CASSSNPLPDTQYF
D gene: .; V gene: TRBV18; clone size: .; J gene: TRBJ1-5; CDR3 length: 13; CDR3 DNA: TGTGCCAGCTCACGGCAGAGCGATCAGCCCCAGCATTTT; CDR3 protein: CASSRQSDQPQHF
D gene: .; V gene: TRBV6-5; clone size: .; J gene: TRBJ1-1; CDR3 length: 12; CDR3 DNA: TGTGCCAGCAGTTACGATAACACTGAAGCTTTCTTT; CDR3 protein: CASSYDNTEAFF
D gene: TRBD1; V gene: TRBV5-6; clone size: .; J gene: TRBJ2-7; CDR3 length: 14; CDR3 DNA: TGTGCCAGCAGCTTCCGGGACAGGCCCTACGAGCAGTACTTC; CDR3 protein: CASSFRDRPYEQYF
D gene: .; V gene: TRBV7-2; clone size: .; J gene: TRBJ1-2; CDR3 length: 13; CDR3 DNA: TGTGCCAGCAGCTTAGGGGGGATCTCTGGCTACACCTTC; CDR3 protein: CASSLGGISGYTF
D gene: .; V gene: TRBV11-3; clone size: .; J gene: TRBJ2-1; CDR3 length: 16; CDR3 DNA: TGTGCCAGCAGCTTAAGTAGCCAGGGGTTCGACAATGAGCAGTTCTTC; CDR3 protein: CASSLSSQGFDNEQFF
D gene: TRBD1; V gene: TRBV19; clone size: .; J gene: TRBJ1-2; CDR3 length: 15; CDR3 DNA: TGTGCCAGTAGTATACCAATGGGACAGGGGGCTGGCTACACCTTC; CDR3 protein: CASSIPMGQGAGYTF
D gene: .; V gene: TRBV9; clone size: .; J gene: TRBJ1-3; CDR3 length: 14; CDR3 DNA: TGTGCCAGCAGCGTAGAGGGGGTAGGAAACACCATATATTTT; CDR3 protein: CASSVEGVGNTIYF